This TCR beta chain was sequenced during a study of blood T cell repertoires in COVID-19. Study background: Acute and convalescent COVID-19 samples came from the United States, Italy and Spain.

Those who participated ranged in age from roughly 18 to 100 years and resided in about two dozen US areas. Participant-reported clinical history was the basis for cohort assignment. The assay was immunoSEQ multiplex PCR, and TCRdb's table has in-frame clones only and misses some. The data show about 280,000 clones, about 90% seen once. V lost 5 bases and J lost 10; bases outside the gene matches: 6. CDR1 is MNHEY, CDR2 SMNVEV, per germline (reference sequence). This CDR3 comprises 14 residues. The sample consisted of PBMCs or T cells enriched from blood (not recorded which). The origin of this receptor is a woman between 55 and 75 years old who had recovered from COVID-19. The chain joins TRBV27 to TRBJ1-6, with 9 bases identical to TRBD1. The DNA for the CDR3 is TGTGCCAGCAGTGACCGGGACAGGGCCTCACCCCTCCACTTT. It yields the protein CASSDRDRASPLHF.